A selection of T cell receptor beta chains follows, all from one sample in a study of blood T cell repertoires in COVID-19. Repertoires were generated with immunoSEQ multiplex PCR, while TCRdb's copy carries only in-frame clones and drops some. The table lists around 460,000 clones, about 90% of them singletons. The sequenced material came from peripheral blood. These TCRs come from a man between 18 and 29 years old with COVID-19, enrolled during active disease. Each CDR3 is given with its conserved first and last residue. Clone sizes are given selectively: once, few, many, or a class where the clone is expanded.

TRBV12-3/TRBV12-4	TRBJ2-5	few	CASSLGTGETQYF
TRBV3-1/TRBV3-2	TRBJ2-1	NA	CASSLLAGVLNEQFF
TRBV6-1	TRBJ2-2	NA	CASSDNRRTGELFF
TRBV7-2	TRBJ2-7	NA	CASSPSYEQYF
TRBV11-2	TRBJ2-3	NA	CASTGRLAAPDTQYF
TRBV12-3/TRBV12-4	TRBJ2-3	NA	CASRQGQQDTQYF
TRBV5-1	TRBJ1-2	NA	CASSPPTGIHYGYTF
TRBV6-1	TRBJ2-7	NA	CASSEGLAGAYEQYF
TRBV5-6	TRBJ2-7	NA	CASSLDRPSYEQYF
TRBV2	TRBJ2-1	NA	CASSGSSGDLYNEQFF
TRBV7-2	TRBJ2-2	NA	CASSPQGPTGELFF
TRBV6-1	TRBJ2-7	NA	CASSEVGGEYEQYF
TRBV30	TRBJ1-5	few	CAWSVGDIGNQPQHF
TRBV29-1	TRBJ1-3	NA	CSVEGGDSGNTIYF
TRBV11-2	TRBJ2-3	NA	CASSLVASGSTDTQYF
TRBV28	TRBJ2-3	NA	CASTSAGRGHHTQYF
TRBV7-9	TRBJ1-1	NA	CASSGRGDTEAFF
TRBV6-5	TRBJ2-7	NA	CARGSKTYEQYF
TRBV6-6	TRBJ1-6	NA	CASSYPQGNNSPLHF
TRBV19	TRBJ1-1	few	CASSMATGGEAFF